A selection of T cell receptor beta chains follows, all from one sample in a study of graft-versus-host responses after intestinal transplantation. Data came from immunoSEQ multiplex PCR; TCRdb stores just in-frame clones and leaves some out. The sample has some 79,000 clones, about 89% seen once. These TCRs' antigens remain unknown. Sequenced here: unstimulated CD4+ T cells sorted from spleen or lymph node cells, sampled before intestinal transplant. These receptors originate from a human donor who received an intestinal transplant. Both conserved end residues are part of each CDR3. A D gene is named only where the DNA matches it firmly. Clone size is stated in some rows and not others, as once, few, many or a class when expanded.

v_gene: TRBV7-8; len: 14; j_gene: TRBJ1-5; d_gene: TRBD1; abundance: few; CDR3aa: CASSSNTGDQPQHF; CDR3nt: TGTGCCAGCAGCTCAAACACAGGGGACCAGCCCCAGCATTTT
v_gene: TRBV7-9; len: 15; j_gene: TRBJ2-7; d_gene: TRBD1; abundance: -; CDR3aa: CASSSYSDRGARQYF; CDR3nt: TGTGCCAGCAGCTCTTACTCCGACAGGGGCGCCCGGCAGTACTTC
v_gene: TRBV6-5; len: 15; j_gene: TRBJ2-3; d_gene: -; abundance: -; CDR3aa: CASSPLTPRTDTQYF; CDR3nt: TGTGCCAGCAGTCCGTTGACTCCGCGCACAGATACGCAGTATTTT
v_gene: TRBV19; len: 14; j_gene: TRBJ1-5; d_gene: TRBD1; abundance: -; CDR3aa: CASSDQGGSQPQHF; CDR3nt: TGTGCCAGTAGTGATCAGGGGGGTAGTCAGCCCCAGCATTTT
v_gene: TRBV28; len: 14; j_gene: TRBJ1-4; d_gene: -; abundance: -; CDR3aa: CASREDSPNEKLFF; CDR3nt: TGTGCCAGCAGAGAGGACAGTCCTAATGAAAAACTGTTTTTT
v_gene: TRBV28; len: 18; j_gene: TRBJ2-3; d_gene: TRBD1; abundance: -; CDR3aa: CASSLFPPDRVQGGTQYF; CDR3nt: TGTGCCAGCAGTTTATTCCCGCCGGACAGGGTCCAGGGAGGTACGCAGTATTTT
v_gene: TRBV12-5; len: 16; j_gene: TRBJ2-1; d_gene: TRBD2; abundance: once; CDR3aa: CASGLIAGGSVNEQFF; CDR3nt: TGTGCTAGTGGTTTGATAGCGGGAGGGTCTGTAAATGAGCAGTTCTTC
v_gene: TRBV6-6; len: 16; j_gene: TRBJ2-2; d_gene: TRBD2; abundance: once; CDR3aa: CASSPGLAGPTGELFF; CDR3nt: TGTGCCAGCAGTCCGGGACTAGCGGGTCCCACCGGGGAGCTGTTTTTT
v_gene: TRBV5-4; len: 18; j_gene: TRBJ1-4; d_gene: TRBD1; abundance: -; CDR3aa: CASSLDGRGRPANEKLFF; CDR3nt: TGTGCCAGCAGCTTGGATGGCAGGGGGCGGCCGGCTAATGAAAAACTGTTTTTT
v_gene: TRBV4-2; len: 14; j_gene: TRBJ1-1; d_gene: -; abundance: -; CDR3aa: CASSQETGRTEAFF; CDR3nt: TGTGCCAGCAGCCAAGAAACAGGAAGGACTGAAGCTTTCTTT
v_gene: TRBV6-5; len: 12; j_gene: TRBJ1-4; d_gene: -; abundance: few; CDR3aa: CASSRAGGTLFF; CDR3nt: TGTGCCAGCAGTCGGGCGGGGGGGACGTTGTTTTTT
v_gene: TRBV4-2; len: 14; j_gene: TRBJ2-1; d_gene: TRBD1; abundance: -; CDR3aa: CASSQDRVPGGQFF; CDR3nt: TGTGCCAGCAGCCAAGATCGGGTCCCAGGGGGGCAGTTCTTC
v_gene: TRBV11-2; len: 13; j_gene: TRBJ2-7; d_gene: TRBD2; abundance: -; CDR3aa: CASSHGGAGEQYF; CDR3nt: TGTGCCAGCAGCCACGGGGGGGCCGGCGAGCAGTACTTC
v_gene: TRBV25-1; len: 13; j_gene: TRBJ2-1; d_gene: -; abundance: -; CDR3aa: CASSVDSRNEQFF; CDR3nt: TGTGCCAGCAGTGTGGACAGCCGCAATGAGCAGTTCTTC
v_gene: TRBV5-1; len: 16; j_gene: TRBJ2-6; d_gene: -; abundance: -; CDR3aa: CASSLARFSGANVLTF; CDR3nt: TGCGCCAGCAGCTTGGCCCGGTTCTCTGGGGCCAACGTCCTGACTTTC
v_gene: TRBV7-8; len: 14; j_gene: TRBJ1-1; d_gene: TRBD1; abundance: -; CDR3aa: CASSSGQANTEAFF; CDR3nt: TGTGCCAGCAGCTCGGGACAGGCGAACACTGAAGCTTTCTTT
v_gene: TRBV19; len: 12; j_gene: TRBJ1-2; d_gene: TRBD1; abundance: -; CDR3aa: CASSSRTGGYTF; CDR3nt: TGTGCCAGTAGTTCAAGGACAGGCGGCTACACCTTC
v_gene: TRBV20-1; len: 11; j_gene: TRBJ2-1; d_gene: -; abundance: -; CDR3aa: CSAAKADEQFF; CDR3nt: TGCAGTGCTGCGAAGGCGGATGAGCAGTTCTTC
v_gene: TRBV5-4; len: 13; j_gene: TRBJ2-3; d_gene: -; abundance: -; CDR3aa: CASSQDRTDTQYF; CDR3nt: TGTGCCAGCAGCCAAGACAGGACAGATACGCAGTATTTT
v_gene: TRBV15; len: 16; j_gene: TRBJ1-4; d_gene: TRBD1; abundance: -; CDR3aa: CATSRGQGPTNEKLFF; CDR3nt: TGTGCCACCAGCAGAGGACAGGGTCCAACTAATGAAAAACTGTTTTTT
v_gene: TRBV25-1; len: 15; j_gene: TRBJ2-3; d_gene: -; abundance: -; CDR3aa: CASSSRDPSTDTQYF; CDR3nt: TGTGCCAGCAGTTCCCGGGATCCTAGCACAGATACGCAGTATTTT
v_gene: TRBV28; len: 15; j_gene: TRBJ1-5; d_gene: -; abundance: few; CDR3aa: CASGLRQVSNQPQHF; CDR3nt: TGTGCCAGCGGACTCAGACAGGTCAGCAATCAGCCCCAGCATTTT
v_gene: TRBV2; len: 14; j_gene: TRBJ2-7; d_gene: -; abundance: -; CDR3aa: CASIVDRSSYEQYF; CDR3nt: TGTGCCAGCATTGTAGACAGGAGCTCCTACGAGCAGTACTTC
v_gene: TRBV5-1; len: 16; j_gene: TRBJ2-7; d_gene: TRBD2; abundance: -; CDR3aa: CASSLGPGLELYEQYF; CDR3nt: TGCGCCAGCAGCTTGGGACCGGGACTAGAGCTCTACGAGCAGTACTTC
v_gene: TRBV30; len: 12; j_gene: TRBJ2-7; d_gene: TRBD2; abundance: -; CDR3aa: CAWTSGSYEQYF; CDR3nt: TGTGCCTGGACTAGCGGTTCCTACGAGCAGTACTTC
v_gene: TRBV2; len: 14; j_gene: TRBJ2-5; d_gene: -; abundance: -; CDR3aa: CASSESSDQETQYF; CDR3nt: TGTGCCAGCAGTGAGTCTAGCGATCAAGAGACCCAGTACTTC
v_gene: TRBV6-5; len: 15; j_gene: TRBJ1-6; d_gene: -; abundance: -; CDR3aa: CASTTGRGYNSPLHF; CDR3nt: TGTGCCAGCACAACAGGGAGGGGGTATAATTCACCCCTCCACTTT
v_gene: TRBV28; len: 15; j_gene: TRBJ2-7; d_gene: TRBD1; abundance: -; CDR3aa: CASSSGQGRSYEQYF; CDR3nt: TGTGCCAGCAGTTCAGGACAGGGTAGGAGCTACGAGCAGTACTTC
v_gene: TRBV2; len: 14; j_gene: TRBJ2-5; d_gene: -; abundance: -; CDR3aa: CASSGSRGEETQYF; CDR3nt: TGTGCCAGCAGTGGAAGCAGGGGGGAAGAGACCCAGTACTTC
v_gene: TRBV7-9; len: 14; j_gene: TRBJ2-7; d_gene: TRBD1; abundance: -; CDR3aa: CASSPGTGDHEQYF; CDR3nt: TGTGCCAGCAGCCCCGGGACAGGGGACCACGAGCAGTACTTC
v_gene: TRBV7-9; len: 15; j_gene: TRBJ2-1; d_gene: -; abundance: -; CDR3aa: CASSLVGSSYNEQFF; CDR3nt: TGTGCCAGCAGCTTAGTGGGGAGCTCCTACAATGAGCAGTTCTTC
v_gene: TRBV5-4; len: 15; j_gene: TRBJ1-4; d_gene: -; abundance: -; CDR3aa: CASSLGGTASEKLFF; CDR3nt: TGTGCCAGCAGCTTGGGCGGGACTGCTAGTGAAAAACTGTTTTTT
v_gene: TRBV5-4; len: 13; j_gene: TRBJ1-1; d_gene: -; abundance: -; CDR3aa: CASSLALNTEAFF; CDR3nt: TGTGCCAGCAGCTTGGCCCTCAACACTGAAGCTTTCTTT
v_gene: TRBV27; len: 14; j_gene: TRBJ2-7; d_gene: -; abundance: -; CDR3aa: CASSPRGQTYEQYF; CDR3nt: TGTGCCAGCAGTCCTAGGGGCCAGACCTACGAGCAGTACTTC
v_gene: TRBV10-2; len: 14; j_gene: TRBJ2-5; d_gene: TRBD1; abundance: few; CDR3aa: CASSDVDRVETQYF; CDR3nt: TGCGCCAGCAGTGACGTTGACAGGGTTGAGACCCAGTACTTC
v_gene: TRBV2; len: 13; j_gene: TRBJ1-5; d_gene: -; abundance: -; CDR3aa: CASTPEANQPQHF; CDR3nt: TGTGCCAGCACCCCCGAGGCAAATCAGCCCCAGCATTTT
v_gene: TRBV6-5; len: 15; j_gene: TRBJ2-6; d_gene: TRBD1; abundance: -; CDR3aa: CASSQGASGANVLTF; CDR3nt: TGTGCCAGCAGTCAGGGGGCGTCGGGGGCCAACGTCCTGACTTTC
v_gene: TRBV28; len: 15; j_gene: TRBJ1-2; d_gene: TRBD1; abundance: -; CDR3aa: CASRPTGTGNYGYTF; CDR3nt: TGTGCCAGCAGACCGACCGGGACAGGGAACTATGGCTACACCTTC
v_gene: TRBV19; len: 14; j_gene: TRBJ1-5; d_gene: -; abundance: once; CDR3aa: CASSIQGSNQPQHF; CDR3nt: TGTGCCAGTAGTATACAGGGGTCGAATCAGCCCCAGCATTTT
v_gene: TRBV27; len: 15; j_gene: TRBJ2-7; d_gene: TRBD2; abundance: -; CDR3aa: CASSVGLAGVYEQYF; CDR3nt: TGTGCCAGCAGTGTCGGACTAGCGGGAGTCTACGAGCAGTACTTC
v_gene: TRBV29-1; len: 15; j_gene: TRBJ1-1; d_gene: -; abundance: -; CDR3aa: CSVDRGQGMNTEAFF; CDR3nt: TGCAGCGTTGATAGGGGCCAGGGCATGAACACTGAAGCTTTCTTT
v_gene: TRBV29-1; len: 13; j_gene: TRBJ2-3; d_gene: -; abundance: -; CDR3aa: CSICGVTTDTQYF; CDR3nt: TGCAGTATATGCGGGGTGACAACAGATACGCAGTATTTT
v_gene: TRBV27; len: 16; j_gene: TRBJ2-7; d_gene: TRBD1; abundance: -; CDR3aa: CASGPSGTGGLAEQYF; CDR3nt: TGTGCCAGCGGCCCCTCCGGGACAGGGGGCCTGGCGGAGCAGTACTTC
v_gene: TRBV5-1; len: 14; j_gene: TRBJ2-7; d_gene: TRBD1; abundance: -; CDR3aa: CASSLGQGGNEQYF; CDR3nt: TGCGCCAGCAGCTTGGGACAGGGTGGGAACGAGCAGTACTTC
v_gene: TRBV29-1; len: 15; j_gene: TRBJ2-3; d_gene: -; abundance: once; CDR3aa: CSVGRTFGSTDTQYF; CDR3nt: TGCAGCGTTGGTAGGACTTTCGGTTCTACAGATACGCAGTATTTT
v_gene: TRBV10-2; len: 16; j_gene: TRBJ1-1; d_gene: -; abundance: -; CDR3aa: CASSDRQGTWNTEAFF; CDR3nt: TGCGCCAGCAGTGATAGGCAGGGCACGTGGAACACTGAAGCTTTCTTT
v_gene: TRBV20-1; len: 11; j_gene: TRBJ2-3; d_gene: -; abundance: -; CDR3aa: CSGAVADTQYF; CDR3nt: TGCAGCGGAGCGGTAGCCGATACGCAGTATTTT
v_gene: TRBV27; len: 13; j_gene: TRBJ1-1; d_gene: -; abundance: few; CDR3aa: CASTVRGGAEAFF; CDR3nt: TGTGCCAGCACCGTAAGGGGGGGTGCTGAAGCTTTCTTT
v_gene: TRBV4-2; len: 13; j_gene: TRBJ2-1; d_gene: TRBD1; abundance: -; CDR3aa: CASRGGRTGVTFF; CDR3nt: TGTGCCTCCCGAGGGGGCCGGACCGGGGTGACATTCTTC
v_gene: TRBV19; len: 15; j_gene: TRBJ1-5; d_gene: -; abundance: -; CDR3aa: CASSIQGVSNQPQHF; CDR3nt: TGTGCCAGCTCCATACAGGGCGTTAGCAATCAGCCCCAGCATTTT
v_gene: TRBV7-2; len: 17; j_gene: TRBJ2-1; d_gene: TRBD2; abundance: -; CDR3aa: CASSRGLAGARGYEQFF; CDR3nt: TGTGCCAGCAGCAGGGGACTAGCGGGAGCCAGGGGATATGAGCAGTTCTTC
v_gene: TRBV6-1; len: 15; j_gene: TRBJ2-5; d_gene: -; abundance: -; CDR3aa: CASSPSGSAQETQYF; CDR3nt: TGTGCCAGCAGTCCCAGCGGTTCCGCCCAAGAGACCCAGTACTTC
v_gene: TRBV28; len: 18; j_gene: TRBJ2-1; d_gene: TRBD2; abundance: -; CDR3aa: CASRRLAGSSTRFNEQFF; CDR3nt: TGTGCCAGCAGGCGACTAGCGGGATCCTCTACCAGATTCAATGAGCAGTTCTTC
v_gene: TRBV19; len: 16; j_gene: TRBJ2-1; d_gene: TRBD2; abundance: -; CDR3aa: CASRISGRGSYNEQFF; CDR3nt: TGTGCCAGCAGAATTAGCGGGAGGGGCTCCTACAATGAGCAGTTCTTC
v_gene: TRBV2; len: 13; j_gene: TRBJ2-5; d_gene: -; abundance: -; CDR3aa: CASSGGHQETQYF; CDR3nt: TGTGCCAGCAGTGGGGGCCACCAAGAGACCCAGTACTTC
v_gene: TRBV29-1; len: 13; j_gene: TRBJ2-2; d_gene: TRBD1; abundance: once; CDR3aa: CIGPDRGRGELFF; CDR3nt: TGCATCGGCCCGGACAGGGGGCGAGGGGAGCTGTTTTTT
v_gene: TRBV28; len: 14; j_gene: TRBJ1-2; d_gene: TRBD1; abundance: -; CDR3aa: CASSWGQANYGYTF; CDR3nt: TGTGCCAGCAGTTGGGGACAGGCTAACTATGGCTACACCTTC
v_gene: TRBV27; len: 16; j_gene: TRBJ2-7; d_gene: TRBD2; abundance: -; CDR3aa: CASSEITGTSAYEQYF; CDR3nt: TGTGCCAGCAGTGAAATCACCGGGACTAGCGCCTACGAGCAGTACTTC
v_gene: TRBV25-1; len: 16; j_gene: TRBJ2-2; d_gene: TRBD2; abundance: -; CDR3aa: CASSARTSWNTGELFF; CDR3nt: TGTGCCAGCAGTGCCCGGACTAGCTGGAACACCGGGGAGCTGTTTTTT
v_gene: TRBV5-1; len: 14; j_gene: TRBJ1-2; d_gene: TRBD1; abundance: -; CDR3aa: CASSIAGGDWGYTF; CDR3nt: TGCGCCAGCAGCATCGCAGGGGGCGATTGGGGCTACACCTTC